These 22 T cell receptor beta chains came from one sample sequenced in a study of blood T cell repertoires in COVID-19. The data were produced by immunoSEQ multiplex PCR, yet TCRdb's version contains in-frame clones alone and is incomplete. The sample shows about 310,000 clones, more than 85% of them seen only once. Specimen: peripheral blood. Receptors originate from a man between 65 and 80 years old with acute or convalescent COVID-19.

A single count supports this clone. This sequence joins TRBV2 and TRBJ2-2, with D maybe TRBD2 (5 bases). Germline V gene data show CDR1 as SNHLY and CDR2 as FYNNEI. V lost 1 base and J 4 bases, leaving 16 bases between the germline ends. This CDR3 is 17 amino acids long. The CDR3 DNA reads as TGTGCCAGCAGTGAAGGATGGCGGGTTGAAGTCACCGGGGAGCTGTTTTTT. Amino acids: CASSEGWRVEVTGELFF.

The rearrangement joins TRBV3-1 (or the pseudogene TRBV3-2) to TRBJ1-3, with D possibly TRBD1 on 5 matching bases. The CDR3 has 14 amino acids. Trimming pared 1 base from V and 10 bases from J, leaving 14 bases between. Germline lookup yields CDR1 LGHDT and CDR2 YNNKEL (reference sequence). CDR3 in amino acids: CASSQGTSPRTIYF. CDR3 nucleotides: TGTGCCAGCAGCCAAGGGACAAGCCCACGAACCATATATTTT.

The genes are TRBV5-1 and TRBJ1-1, with D possibly being TRBD1 (6 bases). Trimming removed 1 base at V and 3 bases at J, with 10 bases between. Germline-derived CDR1 and CDR2 are SGHRS and YFSETQ. CDR3 size: 14 residues. The CDR3, as DNA: TGCGCCAGCAGCTTGTTTGGGGGCGACACTGAAGCTTTCTTT. Its translation: CASSLFGGDTEAFF.

The rearrangement links TRBV23-1 to TRBJ2-7; the match to TRBD1 covers 8 bases. TRBV23-1 is reported as an ORF; its role is uncertain. J lost 2 bases, V lost 3 bases, and 6 bases had no gene match. The CDR3 contains 15 residues. The CDR3 region has the DNA TGCGCCAGCAGTCACAGCTGGACAGGGACCTACGAGCAGTACTTC. Translated: CASSHSWTGTYEQYF.

V usage is TRBV28 and J usage is TRBJ2-3, with 9 bases identical to TRBD1. This CDR3 contains 16 residues. The V gene end was trimmed by 5 bases and the J gene end by 3 bases; junction bases not matched to a gene: 9. The germline V gene has CDR1 MDHEN and CDR2 SYDVKM. The CDR3 loop reads CASSLSGTGTTDTQYF. The CDR3 region has the DNA TGTGCCAGCAGTCTCTCCGGGACAGGGACGACAGATACGCAGTATTTT.

This chain joins TRBV28 and TRBJ1-1, with 10 nucleotides matching TRBD1. CDR1 MDHEN and CDR2 SYDVKM come from the germline V gene. The V gene end was trimmed by 5 bases and the J gene end by 6 bases; junction bases not matched to a gene: 15. The CDR3 runs 17 residues. In DNA form, the CDR3 reads TGTGCCAGCAGTACCCCGGGACAGGGGTCCCGAGGTGCTGAAGCTTTCTTT. Translated: CASSTPGQGSRGAEAFF.

This clone was recorded a few times. The same CDR3 also results from other DNA sequences found in this sample. This sequence joins TRBV3-1 (or the pseudogene TRBV3-2) and TRBJ1-1, with D tentatively TRBD1 (6 bases). This CDR3 has 15 amino acids. CDR1 is LGHDT and CDR2 is YNNKEL in the germline V gene (reference sequence). Trimming took off 4 bases at V and 0 bases at J, with 12 bases between the two ends. The chain's CDR3 is CASSLPGQMNTEAFF. CDR3 nucleotide sequence: TGTGCCAGCAGCCTGCCAGGACAGATGAACACTGAAGCTTTCTTT.

This clone was seen once. V and J are TRBV29-1 and TRBJ1-4; 7 bases line up with TRBD1. V shed 4 bases and J 1 base; nucleotides not matched to a gene: 6. Germline lookup yields CDR1 SQVTM and CDR2 ANQGSEA. The CDR3 totals 15 residues. CDR3 DNA: TGCAGCGTTGTATTAACAGGGGTAACTAATGAAAAACTGTTTTTT. It specifies CSVVLTGVTNEKLFF.

V and J are TRBV7-9 and TRBJ1-4; TRBD1 aligns across 9 bases. CDR3 length: 15 residues. Germline CDR1 is SEHNR and CDR2 is FQNEAQ (reference sequence). The V and J ends lost 6 bases and 8 bases, in that order; junction bases with no gene match: 10. CDR3 DNA sequence: TGTGCCAGCAGTCAGACCGGGACAGGGTCAGAAAAACTGTTTTTT. It translates to CASSQTGTGSEKLFF.

The genes are TRBV9 and TRBJ1-2; no reliable D call. Germline CDR1 reads SGDLS; CDR2 reads YYNGEE. The CDR3 spans 12 residues. The ends were cut back, 2 bases at V and 4 bases at J, with 6 bases in the middle. The CDR3 loop is CASSVYSYGYTF. DNA for the CDR3: TGTGCCAGCAGCGTCTACAGCTATGGCTACACCTTC.

The chain uses TRBV6-5 and TRBJ1-1; D unresolved. There are 14 residues in the CDR3. Looked up from germline, CDR1 is MNHEY and CDR2 is SVGAGI. V was clipped by 5 bases and J by 0 bases, with 10 bases between them. CDR3 residues: CASSQNSVNTEAFF. DNA of the CDR3: TGTGCCAGCAGTCAGAACAGTGTGAACACTGAAGCTTTCTTT.

V is TRBV24-1 and J is TRBJ1-6; D not resolved. Germline V gene lookup returns CDR1 KGHDR and CDR2 SFDVKD. V dropped 12 bases and J dropped 0 bases, with 14 bases sitting between them. CDR3 size: 15 residues. Here the CDR3 DNA reads TGTGCCGTATCAGACTCGAGCTCCTATAATTCACCCCTCCACTTT. Protein sequence: CAVSDSSSYNSPLHF.

This sequence joins TRBV5-1 and TRBJ2-5; the D gene is possibly TRBD2 (6 bases). The germline gives CDR1 SGHRS, CDR2 YFSETQ. Trimming removed 4 bases at V and 2 bases at J, with 9 bases between. The CDR3 spans 13 residues. CDR3 sequence (DNA): TGCGCCAGCAGCCGGGGACTTCAAGAGACCCAGTACTTC. It translates to CASSRGLQETQYF.

The genes are TRBV4-3 and TRBJ1-4; D is undetermined. Trimming cost V 3 bases and J 6 bases, with 14 bases left between them. CDR1 LGHNA and CDR2 YSLEER come from the germline V gene. This CDR3 is built from 15 residues. CDR3 amino acids: CASSQAGKIDEKLFF. The DNA for the CDR3 is TGCGCCAGCAGCCAGGCCGGGAAGATAGATGAAAAACTGTTTTTT.

The chain combines TRBV19 with TRBJ2-1, with TRBD1 identical over 9 bases. The CDR3 is 16 residues long. V was clipped by 0 bases and J by 8 bases; unmatched bases: 8. CDR1 LNHDA and CDR2 SQIVND come from the germline V gene (reference sequence). CDR3 coding DNA: TGTGCCAGTAGTATAGATACAGGACAGGGGACATATGAGCAGTTCTTC. This codes for CASSIDTGQGTYEQFF.

The V call is TRBV18, the J call TRBJ1-1; no reliable D call. Trimming cost V 3 bases and J 1 base, with 12 bases left between them. The germline V gene has CDR1 KGHSH and CDR2 LQKENI. The CDR3 spans 15 residues. DNA for the CDR3: TGTGCCAGCTCACCGTCTCTCACAGCGAACACTGAAGCTTTCTTT. Translating gives CASSPSLTANTEAFF.

The chain employs TRBV3-1 (or the pseudogene TRBV3-2) and TRBJ1-4; 8 bases are a match to TRBD1. V dropped 4 bases and J dropped 8; count of bases not matched to a gene: 12. CDR3 length equals 16 residues. Germline loops: CDR1 LGHDT, CDR2 YNNKEL (reference sequence). This CDR3 is CASSRDRRVLREKLFF. DNA for the CDR3: TGTGCCAGCAGCCGGGACAGGCGAGTTTTACGCGAAAAACTGTTTTTT.

A note on this clone: This same CDR3 is encoded by further DNA sequences in the sample. The V call is TRBV15, the J call TRBJ1-1, with TRBD1 matching over 9 bases. This CDR3 region has 15 residues. Losses at the gene ends were 1 base for V and 5 bases for J; bases not matched to a gene: 5. Looked up from germline, CDR1 is LNHNV and CDR2 is YYDKDF (reference sequence). CDR3 region: CATSRGGQGGTEAFF. DNA of the CDR3: TGTGCCACCAGCAGAGGGGGACAGGGAGGTACTGAAGCTTTCTTT.

V usage is TRBV7-2 and J usage is TRBJ2-3; 7 bases fit TRBD2. The ends lost 1 base at V and 3 bases at J; junction bases unmatched: 4. Germline CDR1 SGHTA, CDR2 FQGNSA. This CDR3 spans 15 amino acids. The DNA for the CDR3 is TGTGCCAGCAGCTTAGGGGGGACTACTACAGATACGCAGTATTTT. It yields the protein CASSLGGTTTDTQYF. Filled out from reference TRBV7-2 and TRBJ2-3, the complete variable domain reads GAGVSQSPSNKVTEKGKDVELRCDPISGHTALYWYRQSLGQGLEFLIYFQGNSAPDKSGLPSDRFSAERTGGSVSTLTIQRTQQEDSAVYLCASSLGGTTTDTQYFGPGTRLTVL.

The CDR3 DNA is TGTGCCAGCAGTGTGACTAGCGGGAGTCCAGATACGCAGTATTTT. It codes for CASSVTSGSPDTQYF. The genes are TRBV6-2 or TRBV6-3 and TRBJ2-3, with 12 bases identical to TRBD2. This CDR3 is 15 amino acids long. V was pared by 5 bases and J by 4 bases, with 4 bases of the junction left unmatched. Germline V gene data show CDR1 as MNHEY and CDR2 as SVGEGT.

A single count supports this clone. V is TRBV5-4 and J is TRBJ2-5; 7 nucleotides align to TRBD1. The CDR3 has 16 amino acids. In germline, CDR1 is SGHNT, CDR2 YYREEE (reference sequence). J gave up 4 bases and V 0 bases, and 9 bases lay outside the gene matches. CDR3 nucleotides: TGTGCCAGCAGCTTGGGGAGACAGGGAACGGGAGAGACCCAGTACTTC. Residues: CASSLGRQGTGETQYF.

This clone was observed once. J is TRBJ2-5 and V is TRBV3-1 (or the pseudogene TRBV3-2); D is unresolved. V lost 5 bases to trimming and J lost 4 bases, with 11 bases between them. The germline CDR1 and CDR2 sequences are LGHDT and YNNKEL (reference sequence). The CDR3 is 13 residues long. CDR3: CASSGGSRETQYF. CDR3 bases: TGTGCCAGCAGCGGCGGCTCCAGAGAGACCCAGTACTTC.